Below, 26 T cell receptor beta chains from the same sample are listed, as sequenced in a study of T cells in Graves' hyperthyroidism and ophthalmopathy. RNA transcripts served as the template for amplifying TCR beta CDR3 regions. The HTBI primer set served for first-round RT-PCR of the TCR CDR3. One entry per CDR3 protein results from TCRdb running MiXCR on the multiplex PCR reads. The sample carries approximately 530,000 distinct CDR3 sequences, over 15% recorded once. The material sequenced was blood. The receptors here all came from a woman aged 18-29 years with Graves' hyperthyroidism.

The gene calls are TRBV29-1 and TRBJ2-2; D may correspond to TRBD1 or TRBD2 (5 bases each). This CDR3 spans 14 amino acids. Germline CDR1 is SQVTM and CDR2 is ANQGSEA. V lost 3 bases, J lost 4 bases, and 12 bases lay in between. The CDR3 spells CSVDKRDGTGELFF. DNA for the CDR3: TGCAGCGTTGATAAACGGGACGGCACCGGGGAGCTGTTTTTT.

This clonotype was counted only a few times. CDR3 protein: CASSPSGLGMTQYF. Written as DNA, the CDR3 is TGTGCCAGCAGCCCCAGCGGTCTGGGGATGACCCAGTACTTC. The chain is built from TRBV7-2 and TRBJ2-5, with a weak D call TRBD2 (5 bases). There are 14 residues in the CDR3. Trimming removed 5 bases from V and 7 bases from J, with 17 bases in between. Germline loops: CDR1 SGHTA, CDR2 FQGNSA.

This clonotype appeared a single time. Here the CDR3 omits its conserved ending phenylalanine or tryptophan, so a read error is the likely source. The chain combines TRBV12-3 or TRBV12-4 with TRBJ1-1; unclear D gene. The CDR3 runs 15 residues. Trimming shortened V by 3 bases and J by 0 bases, and 11 bases separated the two germline ends. This chain's CDR3 is CASSFWGLMNTEAFL. CDR3 nucleotide sequence: TGTGCCAGCAGTTTCTGGGGTCTTATGAACACTGAAGCTTTCCTT.

This chain connects TRBV14 to TRBJ1-1; D gene ambiguous. The CDR3 runs to 13 residues. The V gene's germline CDR1 is SGHDN and CDR2 FVKESK. The V end was cut by 2 bases, the J end by 0 bases, with 4 bases between. DNA for the CDR3: TGTGCCAGCAGCCAACAGCTGAACACTGAAGCTTTCTTT. It codes for CASSQQLNTEAFF.

The genes are TRBV3-1 and TRBJ2-2, with 10 nucleotides matching TRBD2. After removal of 3 bases from V and 1 base from J, the junction contained 5 bases not matched to a gene. CDR1 is LGHDT and CDR2 is YNNKEL in the germline V gene (reference sequence). The CDR3 loop spans 17 amino acids. The CDR3 DNA sequence: TGTGCCAGCAGCCATTCTCCTAGCGGGGGGAACACCGGGGAGCTGTTTTTT. Protein sequence: CASSHSPSGGNTGELFF.

This clonotype was observed a handful of times. This chain uses TRBV6-2 or TRBV6-3 with TRBJ2-3; 13 bases are shared with TRBD2. Trimming took 1 base from V and 3 from J; bases not matched to a gene: 4. Germline V gives CDR1 MNHEY, CDR2 SVGEGT. The CDR3 covers 17 residues. For the CDR3, the DNA is TGTGCCAGCAGTTACTATACTAGCGGGGGGGCAACAGATACGCAGTATTTT. Protein: CASSYYTSGGATDTQYF.

Many counts were recorded for this clonotype. This chain uses TRBV27 with TRBJ2-1; unclear D gene. This CDR3 region has 15 residues. V gave up 10 bases and J gave up 0 bases, with 16 bases separating them. Germline loops: CDR1 MNHEY, CDR2 SMNVEV (reference sequence). The CDR3 DNA follows: TGTGCCATTGGCTCTGGACCCAGCTCCTACAATGAGCAGTTCTTC. Amino acids: CAIGSGPSSYNEQFF.

The table lists this clonotype with many counts. The rearrangement joins TRBV15 to TRBJ2-7, with 8 bases aligning to TRBD1. Germline V lookup: CDR1 LNHNV, CDR2 YYDKDF (reference sequence). V was clipped by 6 bases and J by 6 bases; unmatched bases: 10. The CDR3 spans 14 residues. The CDR3 nucleotides are TGTGCCACCAGGGACAGGGTTTCCATCGGCGAGCAGTACTTC. Translated: CATRDRVSIGEQYF. The variable domain in full, completed from reference TRBV15 and TRBJ2-7, reads DAMVIQNPRYQVTQFGKPVTLSCSQTLNHNVMYWYQQKSSQAPKLLFHYYDKDFNNEADTPDNFQSRRPNTSFCFLDIRSPGLGDTAMYLCATRDRVSIGEQYFGPGTRLTVT.

V is TRBV29-1 and J is TRBJ2-7, with D perhaps matching TRBD2 (5 bases). The length of the CDR3 is 13 residues. V gave up 8 bases and J gave up 6 bases, with 20 bases separating them. Germline CDR1 is SQVTM and CDR2 is ANQGSEA. The CDR3 reads CSIFEGNSGEQYF. The CDR3, as DNA: TGCAGCATCTTCGAGGGCAATTCTGGCGAGCAGTACTTC.

The table lists this clonotype with a few counts. The gene calls are TRBV30 and TRBJ2-3; TRBD1 might be the D (6 bases). Germline CDR1 GTSNPN, CDR2 SVGIG (reference sequence). Trimming pared 0 bases from V and 6 bases from J, leaving 19 bases between. The CDR3 sequence is 16 residues long. CDR3 bases: TGTGCCTGGAGTGTACAGGGCCAGGGGCGTCCGGATACGCAGTATTTT. It is translated as CAWSVQGQGRPDTQYF.

CDR3 loop: CASSLTSAWGYTF. Here the CDR3 DNA reads TGTGCCAGCAGCTTGACCTCGGCCTGGGGCTACACCTTC. This chain links TRBV5-8 with TRBJ1-2; D is unresolved. In germline, CDR1 is SGHTS, CDR2 YDEGEE. Trimming shortened V by 1 base and J by 8 bases, and 12 bases separated the two germline ends. The CDR3 is made up of 13 amino acids.

The genes are TRBV7-9 and TRBJ2-7; 8 bases agree with TRBD1. The V segment lost 5 bases and the J segment 3 bases; nucleotides outside the gene matches: 9. Looked up from germline, CDR1 is SEHNR and CDR2 is FQNEAQ (reference sequence). The CDR3 sequence is 15 residues long. CDR3 sequence (DNA): TGTGCCAGCAGCCTAGGGATGGGACAGGACTACGAGCAGTACTTC. Residues: CASSLGMGQDYEQYF.

The sample holds a few counts of this clonotype. CDR3: CASSQRDSTDTQYF. The CDR3 nucleotides are TGTGCCAGCAGCCAGCGGGATAGCACAGATACGCAGTATTTT. The chain combines TRBV7-9 with TRBJ2-3; 7 bases fit TRBD2. This CDR3 is built from 14 residues. After removal of 5 bases from V and 0 bases from J, the junction contained 2 bases not matched to a gene. Germline V CDR1 and CDR2: SEHNR, FQNEAQ (reference sequence).

This clonotype appeared many times. The chain is built from TRBV6-1 and TRBJ1-2, with 7 bases identical to TRBD1. The length of the CDR3 is 14 residues. In germline, CDR1 is MNHNS, CDR2 SASEGT. Losses at the gene ends were 5 bases for V and 5 bases for J; bases not matched to a gene: 8. The CDR3 DNA reads as TGTGCCAGCAGTCACGACAGGGACGGGTATGGCTACACCTTC. It yields the protein CASSHDRDGYGYTF.

The V gene is TRBV27, the J gene TRBJ2-6; D perhaps matches TRBD2 (5 bases). The CDR3 length is 15 residues. V lost 4 bases to trimming and J lost 1 base, with 8 bases between them. The germline CDR1 and CDR2 sequences are MNHEY and SMNVEV (reference sequence). This CDR3 reads CASSWTLSGANVLTF. CDR3 bases: TGTGCCAGCAGTTGGACTTTATCTGGGGCCAACGTCCTGACTTTC.

This clonotype was found many times. J is TRBJ2-2 and V is TRBV6-6; D is unresolved. The V gene's germline CDR1 is MNHNY and CDR2 SVGAGI (reference sequence). The length of the CDR3 is 15 residues. Trimming cost V 0 bases and J 1 base, with 6 bases left between them. The CDR3 region has the DNA TGTGCCAGCAGTTACTCGAGGAAGAACACCGGGGAGCTGTTTTTT. It translates to CASSYSRKNTGELFF.

The sample holds many counts of this clonotype. This rearrangement joins TRBV30 to TRBJ1-1, with D perhaps TRBD1 (5 bases). V was shortened by 5 bases and J by 1 base, with 14 bases between the two germline ends. The germline V gene encodes CDR1 GTSNPN and CDR2 SVGIG (reference sequence). The CDR3 length is 14 residues. CDR3 nucleotides: TGTGCCTGGGATACGGGGGGGAGGAACACTGAAGCTTTCTTT. Its protein is CAWDTGGRNTEAFF.

Only a few counts were recorded for this clonotype. V gene TRBV3-1 combines with J gene TRBJ2-7, with 9 bases matching TRBD1. Germline trimming cut 4 bases from V and 3 bases from J; bases unmatched to any gene: 4. The V gene's germline CDR1 is LGHDT and CDR2 YNNKEL (reference sequence). CDR3 length: 14 residues. The CDR3 spells CASSPQDRGYEQYF. CDR3 nucleotide sequence: TGTGCCAGCAGCCCACAGGACAGGGGCTACGAGCAGTACTTC.

This clonotype was counted many times. The CDR3 region has the DNA TGTGCCAGCAGTGTAGAGGTTAACTATGGCTACACCTTC. Its translation: CASSVEVNYGYTF. The V call is TRBV2, the J call TRBJ1-2, with no clear D. V was clipped by 4 bases and J by 1 base, with 7 bases between them. The CDR3 extends over 13 amino acids. Germline loops: CDR1 SNHLY, CDR2 FYNNEI.

This clonotype occurred many times. The rearrangement joins TRBV6-6 to TRBJ2-1; possibly TRBD2 for D (5 bases). Germline CDR1 and CDR2: MNHNY and SVGAGI (reference sequence). This CDR3 region has 15 residues. V lost 2 bases and J lost 2, with 10 bases in between. CDR3: CASSYALAPYNEQFF. In nucleotides, the CDR3 is TGTGCCAGCAGTTACGCGCTAGCCCCCTACAATGAGCAGTTCTTC.

The gene calls are TRBV14 and TRBJ2-3; 10 positions agree with TRBD2. The V gene's germline CDR1 is SGHDN and CDR2 FVKESK. J lost 5 bases, V lost 0 bases, and 8 bases had no gene match. CDR3 length: 17 residues. The CDR3 coding sequence is TGTGCCAGCAGCCAAGAAGCGGGGGGGCGCGTCCGAGATACGCAGTATTTT. It is translated as CASSQEAGGRVRDTQYF.

Turning to this clonotype: Given a much more abundant clone one base away, this may be a read error. J is TRBJ1-2 and V is TRBV18; 10 positions agree with TRBD1. Germline-derived CDR1 and CDR2 are KGHSH and LQKENI. The CDR3 sequence is 15 residues long. V shed 2 bases, J shed 6 bases, and the junction held 6 bases outside the gene matches. CDR3 amino acids: CASSPSDRGNHGYTF. The DNA for the CDR3 is TGTGCCAGCTCACCATCGGACAGGGGGAACCATGGCTACACCTTC.

The chain uses TRBV15 and TRBJ2-3; D may be TRBD1 (6 bases). Germline V gives CDR1 LNHNV, CDR2 YYDKDF (reference sequence). Trimming cost V 7 bases and J 2 bases, with 7 bases left between them. The CDR3 is 12 residues long. CDR3 sequence reads: CATNRDTDTQYF. DNA for the CDR3: TGTGCCACCAACAGGGACACAGATACGCAGTATTTT.

Ten or more counts support this clonotype. The V call is TRBV11-2, the J call TRBJ1-2, with D unresolved. CDR3 length: 13 amino acids. Germline loops: CDR1 SGHAT, CDR2 FQNNGV. The V gene lost 2 bases and the J gene lost 5 bases, with 9 bases spanning the gap. DNA of the CDR3: TGTGCCAGCAGCTTATTCGGATCGTATGGCTACACCTTC. It specifies CASSLFGSYGYTF.

This clonotype was counted a few times. The V and J genes are TRBV30 and TRBJ2-5, with 7 bases aligning to TRBD1. J was trimmed by 3 bases and V by 5 bases; bases with no gene match: 9. This CDR3 has 14 residues. Germline loops: CDR1 GTSNPN, CDR2 SVGIG (reference sequence). The CDR3 bases are TGTGCCTGGTCCCGGGACAGTGTAAAAGAGACCCAGTACTTC. As protein: CAWSRDSVKETQYF.

This chain connects TRBV5-1 to TRBJ2-2; perhaps D is TRBD1 or TRBD2 (5 bases each). The length of the CDR3 is 15 residues. V was pared by 2 bases and J by 5 bases, with 13 bases between. Germline-derived CDR1 and CDR2 are SGHRS and YFSETQ. CDR3 residues: CASSFWDAGTGELFF. The DNA of the CDR3 is TGCGCCAGCAGCTTCTGGGACGCTGGTACCGGGGAGCTGTTTTTT. The whole variable domain, filled in from reference TRBV5-1 and TRBJ2-2, reads KAGVTQTPRYLIKTRGQQVTLSCSPISGHRSVSWYQQTPGQGLQFLFEYFSETQRNKGNFPGRFSGRQFSNSRSEMNVSTLELGDSALYLCASSFWDAGTGELFFGEGSRLTVL.